This TCR beta chain was observed in a study of CD8 T cells in Susac syndrome. V lost 3 bases to trimming and J lost 4 bases, with 12 bases between them. The CDR3 has 14 residues. CDR1 and CDR2 (germline): SNHLY, FYNNEI. A quantity of roughly 0.5 to 1 ug RNA underwent reverse transcription using random hexamers. immunoSEQ multiplex PCR amplified TCR beta CDR3 across 54 Vbeta, 13 Jbeta. MiXCR, run by TCRdb on the immunoSEQ multiplex PCR reads, gives a single entry per CDR3 protein. The sample consists of about 50,000 distinct CDR3 sequences, 93% of them appearing once. The CD8+ and CD4+ T cells were isolated magnetically using a negative isolation approach, whereas the TEMRA cells were enriched by FACS. General study results and limits: The study admitted that it had a relatively small number of individuals in its TCR sequencing and HLA analysis.

A note on this clonotype: Its antigen is undetermined.

This chain connects TRBV2 to TRBJ1-1; TRBD1 might be the D (6 bases). This TCR came from a human donor with multiple sclerosis. Input material: CD8+ T cells from PBMCs. This CDR3 reads CASSETRGGTEAFF. The DNA for the CDR3 is TGTGCCAGCAGTGAGACCCGAGGGGGCACTGAAGCTTTCTTT.